This is a list of T cell receptor beta chains from one sample in a study of T cell changes during pregnancy in multiple sclerosis. This table comes from immunoSEQ multiplex PCR, and its TCRdb copy is limited to in-frame clones, with some not included. The data contain 35,000 to 45,000 clones, roughly nine tenths of them singletons. The material sequenced was CD4+ T cells from peripheral blood mononuclear cells, taken in the first trimester of pregnancy. The receptors derive from a female donor with multiple sclerosis, enrolled in a pregnancy study. Both conserved end residues are part of each CDR3. The order of the fields is clone size, V gene, J gene, D gene, CDR3 protein, CDR3 DNA. The D gene is left open where the match is weak. Where a row states a size, it is once, few, many or the class of an expanded clone; other rows omit it.

clone_size: NA; v_call: TRBV7-9; j_call: TRBJ2-2; d_call: NA; cdr3_aa: CASSLSGFGELFF; cdr3_nt: TGTGCCAGCAGCTTATCAGGGTTCGGGGAGCTGTTTTTT
clone_size: NA; v_call: TRBV7-2; j_call: TRBJ1-1; d_call: NA; cdr3_aa: CASSKAGRTEAFF; cdr3_nt: TGTGCCAGCAGCAAGGCGGGTAGGACTGAAGCTTTCTTT
clone_size: NA; v_call: TRBV6-1; j_call: TRBJ2-1; d_call: NA; cdr3_aa: CASSDVESYYNEQFF; cdr3_nt: TGTGCCAGCAGTGATGTGGAGTCTTACTACAATGAGCAGTTCTTC
clone_size: NA; v_call: TRBV7-9; j_call: TRBJ2-3; d_call: NA; cdr3_aa: CASSPNQDTQYF; cdr3_nt: TGTGCCAGCAGCCCAAATCAGGATACGCAGTATTTT
clone_size: NA; v_call: TRBV7-9; j_call: TRBJ1-1; d_call: TRBD1; cdr3_aa: CASSSEVPGQEEIF; cdr3_nt: TGTGCCAGCAGCTCAGAGGTCCCCGGACAGGAAGAAATCTTT
clone_size: NA; v_call: TRBV7-2; j_call: TRBJ2-7; d_call: NA; cdr3_aa: CASSLGPLDSYEQYF; cdr3_nt: TGTGCCAGCAGCCTAGGGCCCCTAGACAGCTACGAGCAGTACTTC
clone_size: NA; v_call: TRBV9; j_call: TRBJ2-7; d_call: TRBD2; cdr3_aa: CASSTGGLAGVNEQYF; cdr3_nt: TGTGCCAGCAGCACCGGAGGACTAGCGGGAGTCAACGAGCAGTACTTC
clone_size: NA; v_call: TRBV18; j_call: TRBJ1-5; d_call: NA; cdr3_aa: CASSPGFGGNHQPQHF; cdr3_nt: TGTGCCAGCTCACCAGGGTTTGGGGGCAATCATCAGCCCCAGCATTTT
clone_size: NA; v_call: TRBV2; j_call: TRBJ1-5; d_call: TRBD1; cdr3_aa: CASKQGLSNQPQHF; cdr3_nt: TGTGCCAGCAAACAGGGGCTTAGCAATCAGCCCCAGCATTTT
clone_size: NA; v_call: TRBV11-2; j_call: TRBJ2-5; d_call: NA; cdr3_aa: CASSLLHTGILETQYF; cdr3_nt: TGTGCCAGCAGCTTACTCCATACCGGGATTCTTGAGACCCAGTACTTC
clone_size: NA; v_call: TRBV19; j_call: TRBJ2-2; d_call: NA; cdr3_aa: CASSVSGGTNTGELFF; cdr3_nt: TGTGCCAGTTCCGTGAGTGGCGGAACGAACACCGGGGAGCTGTTTTTT
clone_size: NA; v_call: TRBV6-6; j_call: TRBJ1-2; d_call: NA; cdr3_aa: CASSSADSYGYTF; cdr3_nt: TGTGCCAGCAGTTCAGCGGACAGTTATGGCTACACCTTC
clone_size: NA; v_call: TRBV10-3; j_call: TRBJ1-1; d_call: NA; cdr3_aa: CAISGGPNTEAFF; cdr3_nt: TGTGCCATCAGCGGGGGTCCGAACACTGAAGCTTTCTTT
clone_size: NA; v_call: TRBV9; j_call: TRBJ2-5; d_call: NA; cdr3_aa: CASSVEGRLFETQYF; cdr3_nt: TGTGCCAGCAGCGTCGAGGGTCGGCTTTTCGAGACCCAGTACTTC
clone_size: once; v_call: TRBV19; j_call: TRBJ2-1; d_call: TRBD1; cdr3_aa: CASSGTGFNEQFF; cdr3_nt: TGTGCCAGTAGTGGGACAGGGTTTAATGAGCAGTTCTTC
clone_size: NA; v_call: TRBV6-5; j_call: TRBJ2-1; d_call: NA; cdr3_aa: CASSSEGYNEQFF; cdr3_nt: TGTGCCAGCAGTTCTGAGGGCTACAATGAGCAGTTCTTC
clone_size: few; v_call: TRBV4-2; j_call: TRBJ1-2; d_call: NA; cdr3_aa: CASRGEVWHGYTF; cdr3_nt: TGTGCCAGCAGGGGGGAGGTGTGGCATGGCTACACCTTC
clone_size: NA; v_call: TRBV28; j_call: TRBJ1-2; d_call: TRBD1; cdr3_aa: CASISQGTADGYTF; cdr3_nt: TGTGCCAGCATCTCGCAGGGGACAGCGGATGGCTACACCTTC
clone_size: NA; v_call: TRBV7-9; j_call: TRBJ2-7; d_call: TRBD2; cdr3_aa: CASSLKTSGDYEQYF; cdr3_nt: TGTGCCAGCAGCTTAAAGACTAGCGGAGACTACGAGCAGTACTTC